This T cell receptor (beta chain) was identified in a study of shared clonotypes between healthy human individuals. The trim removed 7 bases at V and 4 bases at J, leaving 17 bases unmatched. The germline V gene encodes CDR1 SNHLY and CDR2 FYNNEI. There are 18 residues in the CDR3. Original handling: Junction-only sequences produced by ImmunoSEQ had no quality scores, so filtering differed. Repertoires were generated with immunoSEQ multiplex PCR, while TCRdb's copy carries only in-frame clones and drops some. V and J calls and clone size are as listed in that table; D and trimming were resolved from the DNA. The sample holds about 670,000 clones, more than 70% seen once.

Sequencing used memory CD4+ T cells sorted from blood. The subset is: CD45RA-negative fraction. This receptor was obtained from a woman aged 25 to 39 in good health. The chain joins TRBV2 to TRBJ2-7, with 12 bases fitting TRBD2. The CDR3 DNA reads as TGTGCCAGCATCCCTCTTCAGGGGGGACTAGCGGGCCGGTACGAGCAGTACTTC. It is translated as CASIPLQGGLAGRYEQYF.